These 23 T cell receptor beta chains share one sample of origin, sequenced in a study of Ad26.COV2.S vaccination and SARS-CoV-2 variants. Treatment meaning: around 19 received Ad26.COV2.S at low or high dose, single or two shots; roughly five received placebo; per-sample allocation not given. At day 63 after the first vaccine or placebo injection, samples were drawn. Sequencing was performed with immunoSEQ multiplex PCR; in TCRdb, only in-frame clones are kept and a portion is missing. The table has about 680,000 clones, 70% to 90% seen once; the top ten hold about 1.5%. Specimen: peripheral blood, collected in a trial of Ad26.COV2.S vaccine versus placebo. Receptor source: a person aged 18 to 65 who received the Ad26.COV2.S COVID-19 vaccine or a placebo.

The V and J genes are TRBV7-9 and TRBJ1-1; 9 bases fit TRBD1. This CDR3 comprises 13 residues. V lost 4 bases to trimming and J lost 3 bases; unmatched junction nucleotides: 0. Germline CDR1 SEHNR, CDR2 FQNEAQ (reference sequence). The CDR3 DNA sequence: TGTGCCAGCAGCTGGGACAGGGACACTGAAGCTTTCTTT. It encodes CASSWDRDTEAFF.

This clone has only one observation. V and J are TRBV5-1 and TRBJ1-1; no definite D call. With 0 bases removed from V and 1 base from J, the gap between germline ends came to 7 bases. The CDR3 contains 14 residues. Germline-derived CDR1 and CDR2 are SGHRS and YFSETQ. CDR3 nucleotides: TGCGCCAGCAGCTTGGAGATCCAGAACACTGAAGCTTTCTTT. It specifies CASSLEIQNTEAFF.

V usage is TRBV4-2 and J usage is TRBJ2-3; D remains ambiguous. The ends were cut back, 0 bases at V and 8 bases at J, with 21 bases in the middle. The CDR3 has 17 residues. CDR1 LGHNA and CDR2 YNFKEQ come from the germline V gene. CDR3 region: CASSQDWSSGSISTQYF. As DNA, the CDR3 is TGTGCCAGCAGCCAAGATTGGTCTTCGGGCTCCATTAGTACGCAGTATTTT.

The rearrangement uses TRBV19 and TRBJ2-3, with no clear D. Trimming pared 8 bases from V and 4 bases from J, leaving 7 bases between. Germline lookup yields CDR1 LNHDA and CDR2 SQIVND (reference sequence). This CDR3 is built from 11 residues. The CDR3 spells CASGTADTQYF. The CDR3 bases are TGTGCCAGTGGAACGGCAGATACGCAGTATTTT.

V and J are TRBV30 and TRBJ2-7; 10 nucleotides line up with TRBD1. This CDR3 is built from 16 residues. V shed 2 bases, J shed 1 base, and the junction held 8 bases outside the gene matches. Germline CDR1 GTSNPN, CDR2 SVGIG (reference sequence). The CDR3 sequence: CAWSLGTGEVSYEQYF. CDR3 DNA sequence: TGTGCCTGGAGTTTGGGGACAGGGGAAGTTTCCTACGAGCAGTACTTC.

This chain uses TRBV18 with TRBJ1-4; 8 nucleotides agree with TRBD1. Germline V CDR1 and CDR2: KGHSH, LQKENI. V trimming: 4 bases; J trimming: 2 bases; junction bases outside the gene matches: 6. This CDR3 comprises 16 residues. The CDR3 sequence is CASSLTGGITNEKLFF. CDR3 DNA: TGTGCCAGCTCACTCACAGGGGGGATCACTAATGAAAAACTGTTTTTT.

This chain joins TRBV3-1 (or the pseudogene TRBV3-2) and TRBJ1-6; TRBD1 might be the D (5 bases). Trimming cost V 5 bases and J 9 bases, with 8 bases left between them. Germline CDR1 LGHDT, CDR2 YNNKEL (reference sequence). The CDR3 runs to 12 residues. The CDR3 is CASSSRVSPLHF. The CDR3 coding sequence is TGTGCCAGCAGCTCCAGGGTTTCACCCCTCCACTTT.

This sequence joins TRBV27 and TRBJ2-1, with TRBD1 matching over 7 bases. Germline lookup yields CDR1 MNHEY and CDR2 SMNVEV (reference sequence). This CDR3 is 15 amino acids long. V lost 2 bases and J lost 2; bases outside the gene matches: 3. CDR3 sequence: CASSLGGQTYNEQFF. DNA for the CDR3: TGTGCCAGCAGTTTAGGGGGACAGACCTACAATGAGCAGTTCTTC.

The rearrangement uses TRBV29-1 and TRBJ2-1, with D perhaps matching TRBD2 (5 bases). Germline loops: CDR1 SQVTM, CDR2 ANQGSEA. V was pared by 3 bases and J by 14 bases, with 23 bases between. The CDR3 has 14 residues. CDR3: CSVEVVRGLGYEFF. Here the CDR3 DNA reads TGCAGCGTTGAGGTGGTGAGAGGGCTCGGATACGAGTTCTTC.

The rearrangement joins TRBV3-1 (or the pseudogene TRBV3-2) to TRBJ2-5; 8 bases map to TRBD2. V shed 5 bases, J shed 6 bases, and the junction held 5 bases outside the gene matches. The V gene's germline CDR1 is LGHDT and CDR2 YNNKEL (reference sequence). This CDR3 has 13 residues. The CDR3 bases are TGTGCCAGCAGCGGACCGGGGGGGCAGACCCAGTACTTC. It translates to CASSGPGGQTQYF.

This clone was counted once. The V gene is TRBV27, the J gene TRBJ1-3; weak D call: TRBD1 (6 bases). The CDR3 sequence is 16 residues long. CDR1 is MNHEY, CDR2 SMNVEV, per germline (reference sequence). With 2 bases removed from V and 0 bases from J, the gap between germline ends came to 11 bases. CDR3 in amino acids: CASSLPADSSGNTIYF. The CDR3 DNA sequence: TGTGCCAGCAGTTTACCCGCGGACAGCTCTGGAAACACCATATATTTT.

The chain uses TRBV5-1 and TRBJ2-7; 9 bases map to TRBD1. The CDR3 extends over 15 amino acids. The junction had 7 bases not matched to a gene; V was cut back by 4 bases and J by 2 bases. Germline CDR1 and CDR2: SGHRS and YFSETQ. The CDR3 protein is CASSRTGTGPYEQYF. DNA of the CDR3: TGCGCCAGCAGCCGGACCGGGACAGGGCCCTACGAGCAGTACTTC.

This chain joins TRBV6-5 and TRBJ2-7; TRBD1 agrees at 8 bases. Looked up from germline, CDR1 is MNHEY and CDR2 is SVGAGI. The CDR3 covers 15 residues. V lost 6 bases and J lost 2; bases outside the gene matches: 9. CDR3 in amino acids: CASRLGQGRPYEQYF. The CDR3 nucleotides are TGTGCCAGCAGGCTTGGACAGGGACGGCCCTACGAGCAGTACTTC.

J is TRBJ2-2 and V is TRBV7-9, with D perhaps matching TRBD2 (5 bases). The CDR3 loop spans 14 amino acids. The V end was cut by 5 bases, the J end by 5 bases, with 12 bases between. Germline V gene sequence: CDR1 SEHNR, CDR2 FQNEAQ (reference sequence). The CDR3 DNA is TGTGCCAGCAGCCGAGTGGGCGGGACCGGGGAGCTGTTTTTT. It encodes CASSRVGGTGELFF.

The chain combines TRBV18 with TRBJ2-3; 8 bases agree with TRBD2. V was clipped by 1 base and J by 4 bases; unmatched bases: 7. This CDR3 is 16 amino acids long. Germline V gene lookup returns CDR1 KGHSH and CDR2 LQKENI. This CDR3 is CASSPQAASGSDTQYF. CDR3 bases: TGTGCCAGCTCACCACAGGCGGCTAGCGGGTCAGATACGCAGTATTTT.

This clone was detected once. This chain uses TRBV19 with TRBJ1-1, with D unclear. Germline V gives CDR1 LNHDA, CDR2 SQIVND (reference sequence). The CDR3 is made up of 13 amino acids. Trimming shortened V by 7 bases and J by 3 bases, and 12 bases separated the two germline ends. For the CDR3, the DNA is TGTGCCAGTACAAGACACCCGGACACTGAAGCTTTCTTT. Translation gives CASTRHPDTEAFF.

The rearrangement links TRBV6-1 to TRBJ1-4, with 8 nucleotides matching TRBD1. Germline trimming cut 3 bases from V and 3 bases from J; bases unmatched to any gene: 6. In germline, CDR1 is MNHNS, CDR2 SASEGT. This CDR3 has 16 amino acids. CDR3: CASSEDRAWANEKLFF. Here the CDR3 DNA reads TGTGCCAGCAGTGAGGACAGGGCCTGGGCTAATGAAAAACTGTTTTTT.

The rearrangement links TRBV5-1 to TRBJ2-3; 9 nucleotides align to TRBD2. In germline, CDR1 is SGHRS, CDR2 YFSETQ. The CDR3 sequence is 17 residues long. The ends lost 0 bases at V and 2 bases at J; junction bases unmatched: 7. CDR3 sequence reads: CASSLDSGSRHTDTQYF. The CDR3 coding sequence is TGCGCCAGCAGCTTGGATAGCGGGAGTCGCCACACAGATACGCAGTATTTT.

The chain joins TRBV5-1 to TRBJ2-7, with 7 nucleotides matching TRBD2. Germline CDR1 and CDR2: SGHRS and YFSETQ. V lost 4 bases, J lost 3 bases, and 4 bases stayed unmatched. CDR3 size: 13 residues. CDR3 bases: TGCGCCAGCAGCAAGGCGGGAGTCTACGAGCAGTACTTC. It translates to CASSKAGVYEQYF.

This chain connects TRBV5-1 to TRBJ2-1, with 14 bases lining up with TRBD2. The CDR3 has 17 amino acids. With V trimmed by 0 bases and J by 8 bases, 7 bases remained unmatched. Germline V gene lookup returns CDR1 SGHRS and CDR2 YFSETQ. CDR3 sequence: CASSLERGLAGAYEQFF. The CDR3 DNA follows: TGCGCCAGCAGCTTGGAACGGGGACTAGCGGGAGCATATGAGCAGTTCTTC.

The chain uses TRBV6-6 and TRBJ1-3; D call uncertain. Trimming removed 6 bases from V and 2 bases from J, with 11 bases in between. CDR3 length equals 14 residues. Germline CDR1 reads MNHNY; CDR2 reads SVGAGI (reference sequence). In nucleotides, the CDR3 is TGTGCCAGCAGACGGGCGGGGACTGGAAACACCATATATTTT. It encodes CASRRAGTGNTIYF.

This clone appeared a single time. The chain is built from TRBV13 and TRBJ1-4; TRBD1 agrees at 9 bases. The CDR3 sequence is 14 residues long. The germline V gene has CDR1 PRHDT and CDR2 FYEKMQ (reference sequence). With 4 bases clipped from V and 5 bases from J, the junction kept 2 bases outside the gene matches. The CDR3 spells CASSSGTGNEKLFF. CDR3 coding DNA: TGTGCCAGCAGCTCCGGGACAGGGAATGAAAAACTGTTTTTT.

This chain uses TRBV6-5 with TRBJ2-1, with TRBD2 matching 10 bases. This CDR3 contains 14 residues. Losses at the gene ends were 6 bases for V and 7 bases for J; bases not matched to a gene: 6. Germline V gene lookup returns CDR1 MNHEY and CDR2 SVGAGI. The chain's CDR3 is CASRSSGGGNEQFF. The CDR3 DNA sequence: TGTGCCAGCAGGTCTAGCGGGGGAGGGAATGAGCAGTTCTTC.